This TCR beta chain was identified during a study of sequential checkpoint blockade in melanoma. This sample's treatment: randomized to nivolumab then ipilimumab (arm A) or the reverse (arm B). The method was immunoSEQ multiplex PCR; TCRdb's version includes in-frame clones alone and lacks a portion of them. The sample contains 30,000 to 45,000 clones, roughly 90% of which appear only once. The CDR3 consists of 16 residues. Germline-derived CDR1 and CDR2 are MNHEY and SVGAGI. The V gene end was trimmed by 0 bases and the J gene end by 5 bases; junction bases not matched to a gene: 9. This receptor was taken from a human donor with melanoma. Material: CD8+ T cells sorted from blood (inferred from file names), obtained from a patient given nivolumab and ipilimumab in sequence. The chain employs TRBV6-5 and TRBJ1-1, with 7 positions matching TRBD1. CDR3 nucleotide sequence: TGTGCCAGCAGTTACTCTTGGGACAGCCCGAGGACTGAAGCTTTCTTT. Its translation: CASSYSWDSPRTEAFF.